A single sample gave rise to the 15 T cell receptor beta chains below, sequenced in a study of blood T cell repertoires in COVID-19. Sequenced by immunoSEQ multiplex PCR; TCRdb stores in-frame clones only, minus some. The data show 100,000 to 110,000 clones, roughly 87% seen once. Sequences were obtained from peripheral blood. These receptors were taken from a man under 40 in a cohort sampled during active COVID-19.

The rearrangement joins TRBV9 to TRBJ2-3; weak D call: TRBD2 (7 bases). Germline CDR1 reads SGDLS; CDR2 reads YYNGEE. The CDR3 runs 13 residues. V lost 3 bases to trimming and J lost 4 bases, with 9 bases between them. CDR3 sequence (DNA): TGTGCCAGCAGCGCGGGGGGCGCAGATACGCAGTATTTT. Translated: CASSAGGADTQYF.

This clone was observed once. The chain couples TRBV7-7 to TRBJ2-5; a possible D gene is TRBD2 (5 bases). V dropped 4 bases and J dropped 7 bases, with 13 bases sitting between them. CDR1 and CDR2 from the germline V gene are SSHAT and FNYEAQ (reference sequence). The CDR3 sequence is 13 residues long. The CDR3 protein is CASSSETRGTQYF. CDR3 nucleotide sequence: TGTGCCAGCAGCTCAGAGACCCGGGGGACCCAGTACTTC.

V is TRBV2 and J is TRBJ2-2; 9 positions agree with TRBD2. The CDR3 runs 17 residues. With 2 bases clipped from V and 5 bases from J, the junction kept 9 bases outside the gene matches. Germline lookup yields CDR1 SNHLY and CDR2 FYNNEI. DNA of the CDR3: TGTGCCAGCAGTGAAATGGCGGGGGGGCCACGTACCGGGGAGCTGTTTTTT. It encodes CASSEMAGGPRTGELFF. Together with reference TRBV2 and TRBJ2-2, the CDR3 gives the full variable domain: EPEVTQTPSHQVTQMGQEVILRCVPISNHLYFYWYRQILGQKVEFLVSFYNNEISEKSEIFDDQFSVERPDGSNFTLKIRSTKLEDSAMYFCASSEMAGGPRTGELFFGEGSRLTVL.

This chain connects TRBV28 to TRBJ1-1, with 7 positions matching TRBD1. This CDR3 region has 12 residues. The J segment lost 9 bases and the V segment lost 8 bases, leaving 9 bases of the junction unmatched. CDR1 and CDR2 (germline): MDHEN, SYDVKM. The CDR3 region has the DNA TGTGCCAGCTCGCGACAGGGCGGGAAAGCTTTCTTT. Translated: CASSRQGGKAFF.

V gene TRBV7-3 combines with J gene TRBJ2-3; perhaps TRBD2 as D (6 bases). The CDR3 runs to 14 residues. Germline V gene sequence: CDR1 SGHTA, CDR2 FQGTGA. V lost 1 base and J lost 3, with 8 bases in between. DNA for the CDR3: TGTGCCAGCAGCTTAATGGGGGGAACAGATACGCAGTATTTT. This encodes CASSLMGGTDTQYF.

The rearrangement links TRBV7-2 to TRBJ1-5; weak D call: TRBD1 (5 bases). V gave up 1 base and J gave up 4 bases, with 11 bases separating them. The CDR3 has 15 amino acids. CDR1 SGHTA and CDR2 FQGNSA come from the germline V gene. In DNA form, the CDR3 reads TGTGCCAGCAGCTTAGAACCCAGGGTTAATCAGCCCCAGCATTTT. Its protein product is CASSLEPRVNQPQHF.

The V and J genes are TRBV7-6 and TRBJ2-5; 7 bases are shared with TRBD2. The CDR3 sequence is 17 residues long. Germline-derived CDR1 and CDR2 are SGHVS and FNYEAQ. The V and J ends lost 0 bases and 5 bases, in that order; junction bases with no gene match: 12. The CDR3 region has the DNA TGTGCCAGCAGCTTAGCGGGGGGGACTCACGTTAGTGAGACCCAGTACTTC. It specifies CASSLAGGTHVSETQYF.

As DNA, the CDR3 is TGCAGTGCCATGCAAGAGACCCAGTACTTC. This gives the protein CSAMQETQYF. This rearrangement joins TRBV20-1 to TRBJ2-5; D is uncertain. This CDR3 spans 10 amino acids. Germline V gene sequence: CDR1 DFQATT, CDR2 SNEGSKA (reference sequence). The V end was cut by 6 bases, the J end by 2 bases, with 4 bases between.

The V gene is TRBV5-8, the J gene TRBJ2-3; 10 nucleotides align to TRBD2. Germline values: CDR1 SGHTS, CDR2 YDEGEE. After removal of 0 bases from V and 1 base from J, the junction contained 5 bases not matched to a gene. The CDR3 totals 17 residues. CDR3 amino acids: CASSLGASGGRTDTQYF. The DNA of the CDR3 is TGTGCCAGCAGCTTGGGGGCTAGCGGGGGCCGCACAGATACGCAGTATTTT.

The rearrangement links TRBV27 to TRBJ2-1; 8 bases map to TRBD1. The CDR3 runs 14 residues. V shed 3 bases and J 8 bases; nucleotides not matched to a gene: 6. Germline V gene sequence: CDR1 MNHEY, CDR2 SMNVEV (reference sequence). The CDR3 region is CASSFTGGRDEQFF. In DNA form, the CDR3 reads TGTGCCAGCAGTTTCACAGGGGGTCGGGATGAGCAGTTCTTC.

CDR3 amino acids: CASSPAPGSREKLFF. The CDR3 nucleotides read TGTGCCAGCAGCCCCGCCCCAGGGTCTCGGGAAAAACTGTTTTTT. The chain employs TRBV5-6 and TRBJ1-4, with D maybe TRBD1 (5 bases). The CDR3 length is 15 residues. Germline lookup yields CDR1 SGHDT and CDR2 YYEEEE. V gave up 4 bases and J gave up 8 bases, with 18 bases separating them.

The chain carries TRBV10-1 and TRBJ2-1, with TRBD1 matching 10 bases. This CDR3 has 16 residues. V dropped 0 bases and J dropped 2; count of bases not matched to a gene: 1. The germline V gene encodes CDR1 WNHNN and CDR2 SYGVQD (reference sequence). As DNA, the CDR3 is TGCGCCAGCAGTGAGTCCGGGACAGGGGCCTACAATGAGCAGTTCTTC. It encodes CASSESGTGAYNEQFF.

V is TRBV18 and J is TRBJ1-2; 10 nucleotides agree with TRBD1. V shed 5 bases and J 8 bases; nucleotides not matched to a gene: 8. The CDR3 is 14 residues long. In germline, CDR1 is KGHSH, CDR2 LQKENI. CDR3 DNA sequence: TGTGCCAGCTCAGCCGGGACAGGGGAGAACGGCTACACCTTC. It yields the protein CASSAGTGENGYTF.

This chain uses TRBV7-8 with TRBJ2-5; TRBD2 agrees at 13 bases. The V gene's germline CDR1 is SGHVS and CDR2 FQNEAQ. This CDR3 has 14 amino acids. Trimming removed 7 bases from V and 6 bases from J; junction bases left unmatched: 5. CDR3: CASMGLAGMKTQYF. The CDR3 DNA reads as TGTGCCAGCATGGGACTAGCGGGGATGAAGACCCAGTACTTC.

The chain links TRBV7-2 to TRBJ2-3, with 11 positions matching TRBD2. Trimming took 10 bases from V and 6 from J; bases not matched to a gene: 9. Germline lookup yields CDR1 SGHTA and CDR2 FQGNSA. This CDR3 has 14 amino acids. CDR3 in amino acids: CANPPLAGGDTQYF. CDR3 nucleotide sequence: TGTGCCAACCCCCCATTAGCGGGGGGGGATACGCAGTATTTT.